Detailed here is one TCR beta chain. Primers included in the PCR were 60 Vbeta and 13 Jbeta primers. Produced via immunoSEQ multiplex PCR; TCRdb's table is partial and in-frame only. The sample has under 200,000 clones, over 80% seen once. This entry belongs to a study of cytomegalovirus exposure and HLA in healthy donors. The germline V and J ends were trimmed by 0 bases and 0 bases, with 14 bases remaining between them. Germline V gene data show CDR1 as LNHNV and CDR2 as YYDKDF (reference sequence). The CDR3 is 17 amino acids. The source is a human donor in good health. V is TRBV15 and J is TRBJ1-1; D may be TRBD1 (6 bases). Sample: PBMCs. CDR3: CATSRDYQPGVNTEAFF. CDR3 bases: TGTGCCACCAGCAGAGATTACCAGCCAGGGGTGAACACTGAAGCTTTCTTT.